This TCR beta chain comes out of a study of identifying expanded T cells in peripheral blood. V lost 1 base to trimming and J lost 6 bases, with 6 bases between them. The CDR3 extends over 12 amino acids. Germline V CDR1 and CDR2: SGHAT, FQDESV (reference sequence). Produced via immunoSEQ multiplex PCR; TCRdb's table is partial and in-frame only. The sample contains roughly 84,000 clones, about 90% of which appear only once. This chain links TRBV11-1 with TRBJ1-1; D might be TRBD1 (5 bases). The TCR was taken from a person aged 18 to 75 in good health. The source material was blood. This CDR3 is CASSLGGPEAFF. The CDR3 bases are TGTGCCAGCAGCTTAGGGGGACCTGAAGCTTTCTTT.